This T cell receptor (beta chain) was sequenced in a study of cytomegalovirus exposure and HLA in healthy donors. A multiplex PCR was run with 60 Vbeta primers and 13 Jbeta primers. TCRdb's table, derived via immunoSEQ multiplex PCR, lists solely in-frame clones and lacks some. The sample lists 110,000 to 150,000 clones, 73% occurring once. Comments on this clone: Antigen unknown.

Healthy bone marrow donors formed the donor group. Regarding the study as a whole: As a later analysis showed, a missense DCLRE1C variant was linked to trimming of TCR beta V- and J-genes. Altogether, some 170 TCR beta chains were recorded as cytomegalovirus-associated. A likely sequencing artifact accounted for one observed cluster of highly shared sequence variants.

Looked up from germline, CDR1 is SGDLS and CDR2 is YYNGEE. V was pared by 0 bases and J by 0 bases, with 15 bases between. This CDR3 has 17 amino acids. This chain uses TRBV9 with TRBJ2-5; D ambiguous. The sequencing sample was made of PBMCs. The clonotype was recovered from a woman aged 40-49 years in good health and CMV-seronegative. CDR3 loop: CASSVDASYGYQETQYF. CDR3 bases: TGTGCCAGCAGCGTAGACGCGTCTTACGGGTACCAAGAGACCCAGTACTTC.